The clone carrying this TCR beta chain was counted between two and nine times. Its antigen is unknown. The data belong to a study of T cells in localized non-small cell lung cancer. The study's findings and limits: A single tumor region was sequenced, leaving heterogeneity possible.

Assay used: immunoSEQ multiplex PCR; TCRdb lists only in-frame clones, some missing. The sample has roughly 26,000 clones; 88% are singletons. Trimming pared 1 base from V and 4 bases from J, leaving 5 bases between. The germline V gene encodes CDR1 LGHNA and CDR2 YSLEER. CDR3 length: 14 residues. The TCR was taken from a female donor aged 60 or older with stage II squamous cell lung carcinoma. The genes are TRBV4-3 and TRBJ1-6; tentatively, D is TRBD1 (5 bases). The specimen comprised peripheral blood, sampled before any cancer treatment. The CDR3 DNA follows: TGCGCCAGCAGCCAAGGGGGGTATAATTCACCCCTCCACTTT. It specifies CASSQGGYNSPLHF.